This T cell receptor (beta chain) emerged from a study of T cell changes during pregnancy in multiple sclerosis. TCRdb's copy holds only in-frame clones and misses some; the assay was immunoSEQ multiplex PCR. The sample shows about 31,000 clones, about nine tenths of them seen only once. CDR1 is SNHLY and CDR2 is FYNNEI in the germline V gene. The ends were cut back, 2 bases at V and 0 bases at J, with 8 bases in the middle. The CDR3 has 14 residues. This TCR was sampled from a female donor with multiple sclerosis, enrolled in a pregnancy study. V usage is TRBV2 and J usage is TRBJ2-7; perhaps TRBD1 as D (5 bases). This material consisted of CD8+ T cells from peripheral blood mononuclear cells, taken in the second trimester of pregnancy. DNA of the CDR3: TGTGCCAGCAGTGAAAGCGACAGCTCCTACGAGCAGTACTTC. It yields the protein CASSESDSSYEQYF.